This TCR beta chain was retrieved from a study of blood T cell repertoires in COVID-19. About the research overall: Acute-phase and convalescent COVID-19 samples originated in the United States, Italy and Spain. The cDNA or gDNA used as material had been derived from T cells, B-cell-depleted T cells, or PBMCs.

The CDR3 sequence is 15 residues long. Looked up from germline, CDR1 is SQVTM and CDR2 is ANQGSEA. V was pared by 0 bases and J by 2 bases, with 14 bases between. Per the study methods: Reference gene primer amplification yielded estimated nucleated cell counts. The assay was immunoSEQ multiplex PCR, and TCRdb's table has in-frame clones only and misses some. V, J and clone size are those of that table, while D and trimming were read from the DNA. The top ten clones hold roughly a sixth of a sample with approximately 190,000 clones, roughly 80% of them seen once. The TCR originated in a man aged 60-69 years with active or convalescent COVID-19. The chain joins TRBV29-1 to TRBJ2-7, with D maybe TRBD2 (5 bases). The sample comprised peripheral blood. The CDR3 DNA sequence: TGCAGCGTTGAAGATCGTAGCGTCTTCCCCTACGAGCAGTACTTC. Protein product: CSVEDRSVFPYEQYF.